Listed below are T cell receptor beta chains from one sample, sequenced in a study of post-analysis software for immune sequencing data. TCRdb analysed the PCR reads with MiXCR anew, one entry per CDR3 protein. The sample holds 750,000 to 950,000 distinct CDR3 sequences; around 53% are singletons and the top ten take approximately 4.5%. The sample taken for sequencing was blood. These receptors were collected from a girl between 5 and 17 years old with multiple sclerosis. CDR3s include the opening cysteine and the closing phenylalanine or tryptophan. The order of the fields is V gene, J gene, D gene, clone size, CDR3 protein, CDR3 DNA. D genes are given only for firm matches. Clone size is given for some rows only: seen once, a few or many times, or a class if the clone is expanded.

v_call: TRBV12-3/TRBV12-4
j_call: TRBJ2-7
d_call: TRBD1
clone_size: NA
cdr3_aa: CASSKDRGQNEQYF
cdr3_nt: TGTGCCAGCAGCAAGGACAGGGGGCAGAACGAGCAGTACTTC

v_call: TRBV20-1
j_call: TRBJ2-1
d_call: TRBD1
clone_size: few
cdr3_aa: CSARDTGTGGDNEQFF
cdr3_nt: TGCAGTGCTAGAGATACGGGGACAGGGGGGGACAATGAGCAGTTCTTC

v_call: TRBV7-2
j_call: TRBJ1-2
d_call: TRBD1
clone_size: few
cdr3_aa: CASSLAGQILRGYTF
cdr3_nt: TGTGCCAGCAGCTTAGCGGGACAGATCCTCCGTGGCTACACCTTC

v_call: TRBV6-6
j_call: TRBJ2-7
d_call: NA
clone_size: few
cdr3_aa: CASTPKAPVTEGKQYF
cdr3_nt: TGTGCCAGCACCCCGAAAGCGCCGGTGACAGAAGGAAAGCAGTACTTC

v_call: TRBV5-1
j_call: TRBJ1-2
d_call: NA
clone_size: few
cdr3_aa: CASSLGQSYGYTF
cdr3_nt: TGTGCCAGCAGCCTTGGACAGAGCTATGGCTACACCTTC

v_call: TRBV5-1
j_call: TRBJ2-6
d_call: NA
clone_size: few
cdr3_aa: CASSTETSGANVLTF
cdr3_nt: TGCGCCAGCAGCACTGAGACCTCTGGGGCCAACGTCCTGACTTTC

v_call: TRBV3-1
j_call: TRBJ2-6
d_call: TRBD2
clone_size: few
cdr3_aa: CASSQATGGSGANVLTF
cdr3_nt: TGTGCCAGCAGCCAAGCAACGGGAGGTTCTGGGGCCAACGTCCTGACTTTC

v_call: TRBV29-1
j_call: TRBJ2-1
d_call: TRBD2
clone_size: NA
cdr3_aa: CSVSVSGRAYNEQFF
cdr3_nt: TGCAGCGTTTCGGTCAGCGGGAGGGCCTACAATGAGCAGTTCTTC

v_call: TRBV20-1
j_call: TRBJ2-5
d_call: NA
clone_size: NA
cdr3_aa: CSARWGGYQETQYF
cdr3_nt: TGCAGTGCTAGATGGGGGGGCTACCAAGAGACCCAGTACTTC

v_call: TRBV29-1
j_call: TRBJ2-7
d_call: NA
clone_size: few
cdr3_aa: CSAGGHLYEQYF
cdr3_nt: TGCAGCGCTGGGGGACACCTCTACGAGCAGTACTTC

v_call: TRBV7-2
j_call: TRBJ2-5
d_call: NA
clone_size: NA
cdr3_aa: CASSFRQGSETQYF
cdr3_nt: TGTGCCAGCAGCTTTCGGCAGGGCTCGGAGACCCAGTACTTC

v_call: TRBV27
j_call: TRBJ2-5
d_call: NA
clone_size: few
cdr3_aa: CASSLSPRETQYF
cdr3_nt: TGTGCCAGCAGTTTATCACCACGAGAGACCCAGTACTTC

v_call: TRBV29-1
j_call: TRBJ2-3
d_call: NA
clone_size: NA
cdr3_aa: CSVAFPELRTTDTQYF
cdr3_nt: TGCAGCGTGGCGTTCCCGGAACTCCGGACTACAGATACGCAGTATTTT